One and the same sample provided the 30 T cell receptor beta chains below, sequenced in a study of Ad26.COV2.S vaccination and SARS-CoV-2 variants. As for treatment: some 19 received Ad26.COV2.S at low or high dose, single or two shots; a few received placebo; per-sample allocation not given. At day 63 after the first vaccine or placebo injection, samples were drawn. Clones were sequenced by immunoSEQ multiplex PCR, and TCRdb holds only the in-frame ones, with some missing. The sample records some 400,000 clones, 89% being singletons. The sample here was peripheral blood, taken in a trial of Ad26.COV2.S vaccine versus placebo. The receptor set was obtained from a person aged 18-65 years who received the Ad26.COV2.S COVID-19 vaccine or a placebo.

The chain has TRBV6-6 and TRBJ2-1; D perhaps matches TRBD2 (6 bases). This CDR3 region has 14 residues. Germline CDR1 is MNHNY and CDR2 is SVGAGI (reference sequence). The V and J ends lost 7 bases and 4 bases respectively, with 14 bases between them. This CDR3 is CASIGGTVYNEQFF. CDR3 nucleotide sequence: TGTGCCAGCATAGGCGGGACCGTGTACAATGAGCAGTTCTTC.

DNA of the CDR3: TGTGCCAGCAGCAACGGAGGAGGGGGTAGCTCCTACGAGCAGTACTTC. This translates into CASSNGGGGSSYEQYF. This chain links TRBV9 with TRBJ2-7; TRBD1 or TRBD2 may be the D gene (6 bases each). CDR1 SGDLS and CDR2 YYNGEE come from the germline V gene. The CDR3 runs to 16 residues. The V gene lost 4 bases and the J gene lost 0 bases, with 17 bases spanning the gap.

This clone was picked up one time. The CDR3 loop is CASSVQGANSYNEQFF. CDR3 in DNA: TGTGCCAGCAGCGTCCAGGGAGCAAACTCCTACAATGAGCAGTTCTTC. The chain recombines TRBV7-2 with TRBJ2-1; D is tentatively TRBD1 or TRBD2 (5 bases each). CDR1 is SGHTA, CDR2 FQGNSA, per germline. V dropped 5 bases and J dropped 0 bases, with 14 bases sitting between them. The CDR3 consists of 16 residues.

In its sample, this clone was seen once. This chain links TRBV6-5 with TRBJ2-7; D gene unclear. V lost 6 bases and J lost 6, with 12 bases in between. The CDR3 spans 12 residues. Germline loops: CDR1 MNHEY, CDR2 SVGAGI. Here the CDR3 DNA reads TGTGCCAGCAGACACCCTGCAGGCGAGCAGTACTTC. This codes for CASRHPAGEQYF.

The V and J genes are TRBV5-5 and TRBJ1-6; TRBD1 is a possible D gene (5 bases). This CDR3 has 18 residues. With 2 bases removed from V and 0 bases from J, the gap between germline ends came to 15 bases. Per the germline V gene, CDR1 is SGHKS and CDR2 is YYEKEE (reference sequence). The CDR3: CASSFWGSGSSYNSPLHF. In nucleotides, the CDR3 is TGTGCCAGCAGCTTTTGGGGCTCAGGGAGCTCCTATAATTCACCCCTCCACTTT.

The V and J genes are TRBV30 and TRBJ2-2, with D perhaps TRBD1 (6 bases). The V end lost 3 bases, the J end lost 3 bases, and 11 bases lay between the germline ends. Germline CDR1 and CDR2: GTSNPN and SVGIG (reference sequence). This CDR3 comprises 14 residues. CDR3 nucleotide sequence: TGTGCCTGGAGCAGGGACACACACACCGGGGAGCTGTTTTTT. Translation: CAWSRDTHTGELFF.

The J gene is TRBJ2-1, the V gene TRBV27, with 7 bases aligning to TRBD2. Germline values: CDR1 MNHEY, CDR2 SMNVEV (reference sequence). With 3 bases clipped from V and 2 bases from J, the junction kept 22 bases outside the gene matches. The CDR3 spans 21 residues. CDR3 residues: CASSFGPGSFSGRATYNEQFF. The CDR3 bases are TGTGCCAGCAGTTTCGGACCAGGGTCATTTAGTGGGAGGGCCACCTACAATGAGCAGTTCTTC.

This chain links TRBV5-1 with TRBJ2-5; 11 nucleotides line up with TRBD2. The CDR3 totals 16 residues. V trimming: 2 bases; J trimming: 0 bases; junction bases outside the gene matches: 3. In germline, CDR1 is SGHRS, CDR2 YFSETQ. This CDR3 is CASSLKTSGNQETQYF. Written as DNA, the CDR3 is TGCGCCAGCAGCTTAAAGACTAGCGGGAACCAAGAGACCCAGTACTTC.

The chain couples TRBV7-9 to TRBJ1-1; D gene unclear. CDR1 and CDR2 from the germline V gene are SEHNR and FQNEAQ (reference sequence). CDR3 length: 14 amino acids. Trimming pared 5 bases from V and 6 bases from J, leaving 16 bases between. This chain's CDR3 is CASSNSPTISEAFF. Written as DNA, the CDR3 is TGTGCCAGCAGCAATTCTCCCACCATCTCTGAAGCTTTCTTT.

This chain joins TRBV9 and TRBJ1-1, with D hard to call. The V gene's germline CDR1 is SGDLS and CDR2 YYNGEE. Between the trimmed V and J ends, which lost 4 bases and 6 bases, there was a span of 10 bases. The CDR3 runs to 12 residues. CDR3 nucleotides: TGTGCCAGCAGCAGCGGGGTCGCTGAAGCTTTCTTT. This encodes CASSSGVAEAFF.

This rearrangement joins TRBV15 to TRBJ1-5; D is possibly TRBD1 (5 bases). V was clipped by 0 bases and J by 3 bases, with 12 bases between them. The CDR3 consists of 16 residues. Germline V gene sequence: CDR1 LNHNV, CDR2 YYDKDF (reference sequence). CDR3 DNA: TGTGCCACCAGCAGAGATCTGGGGCAGTACAATCAGCCCCAGCATTTT. This encodes CATSRDLGQYNQPQHF.

The gene calls are TRBV5-6 and TRBJ1-6; no reliable D call. There are 16 residues in the CDR3. The V gene lost 4 bases and the J gene lost 0 bases, with 11 bases spanning the gap. Germline loops: CDR1 SGHDT, CDR2 YYEEEE. CDR3 residues: CASSPLESSYNSPLHF. The CDR3 DNA is TGTGCCAGCAGCCCTCTGGAGAGCTCCTATAATTCACCCCTCCACTTT.

The rearrangement links TRBV6-6 to TRBJ1-6; 10 bases are shared with TRBD1. Germline V lookup: CDR1 MNHNY, CDR2 SVGAGI (reference sequence). This CDR3 contains 15 residues. J was trimmed by 8 bases and V by 6 bases; bases with no gene match: 7. The chain's CDR3 is CASSPLTGGDSPLHF. CDR3 DNA: TGTGCCAGCAGCCCCCTGACAGGGGGCGATTCACCCCTCCACTTT.

This chain links TRBV30 with TRBJ2-7; the match to TRBD1 covers 9 bases. From germline, CDR1 is GTSNPN and CDR2 SVGIG (reference sequence). The CDR3 consists of 11 residues. V shed 8 bases and J 6 bases; nucleotides not matched to a gene: 5. The CDR3 region is CAGETGGEQYF. In DNA, the CDR3 is TGTGCCGGGGAGACAGGGGGCGAGCAGTACTTC.

The gene calls are TRBV27 and TRBJ1-1; D may be TRBD1 (6 bases). The CDR3 extends over 16 amino acids. Germline CDR1 is MNHEY and CDR2 is SMNVEV (reference sequence). Between the trimmed V and J ends, which lost 8 bases and 1 base, there was a span of 20 bases. CDR3 nucleotides: TGTGCCAGCCACCTGTCGGCAGGGGACCGGAACACTGAAGCTTTCTTT. It is translated as CASHLSAGDRNTEAFF.

Note on this clone: The sample contains more than one DNA sequence encoding this CDR3. The chain recombines TRBV9 with TRBJ2-7; possibly TRBD2 for D (5 bases). The CDR3 consists of 14 residues. Germline V gene data show CDR1 as SGDLS and CDR2 as YYNGEE. Trimming cost V 0 bases and J 3 bases, with 10 bases left between them. The CDR3 DNA is TGTGCCAGCAGCGTAGCGGGCGGAGGCTACGAGCAGTACTTC. Its protein is CASSVAGGGYEQYF.

V and J are TRBV6-5 and TRBJ1-2; 7 nucleotides align to TRBD1. This CDR3 contains 14 residues. Trimming at V came to 7 bases and at J to 3 bases, leaving 8 bases not matched to a gene. Germline loops: CDR1 MNHEY, CDR2 SVGAGI. The CDR3 loop is CASIRQGRDYGYTF. The CDR3 nucleotides are TGTGCCAGCATTCGACAGGGACGGGACTATGGCTACACCTTC.

This clone was seen more than once but under ten times. J is TRBJ1-1 and V is TRBV5-1; tentative D call: TRBD1 (6 bases). This CDR3 spans 13 amino acids. V gave up 0 bases and J gave up 7 bases, with 10 bases separating them. The germline gives CDR1 SGHRS, CDR2 YFSETQ. CDR3 DNA: TGCGCCAGCAGCTTGGAGACAGGCTTTGAAGCTTTCTTT. As protein: CASSLETGFEAFF.

In DNA form, the CDR3 reads TGTGCCAGCAGCTTAGGCGGGAGACTTTCCTACAATGAGCAGTTCTTC. It codes for CASSLGGRLSYNEQFF. The chain combines TRBV7-2 with TRBJ2-1; 7 bases fit TRBD2. The CDR3 loop spans 16 amino acids. Unmatched junction bases numbered 4, after V lost 1 base and J lost 1 base. CDR1 and CDR2 (germline): SGHTA, FQGNSA.

The chain couples TRBV30 to TRBJ2-7; D gene ambiguous. Germline lookup yields CDR1 GTSNPN and CDR2 SVGIG (reference sequence). The length of the CDR3 is 11 residues. V lost 2 bases and J lost 2, with 4 bases in between. The CDR3 sequence is CAWSNPYEQYF. CDR3 in DNA: TGTGCCTGGAGTAATCCCTACGAGCAGTACTTC.

The chain joins TRBV14 to TRBJ1-1; D gene ambiguous. In germline, CDR1 is SGHDN, CDR2 FVKESK. CDR3 size: 12 residues. Between the trimmed V and J ends, which lost 2 bases and 7 bases, there was a span of 8 bases. CDR3 in amino acids: CASSQPENEAFF. CDR3 nucleotides: TGTGCCAGCAGCCAACCAGAGAATGAAGCTTTCTTT.

The chain links TRBV19 to TRBJ2-2, with D possibly TRBD2 on 6 matching bases. The CDR3 length is 16 residues. The V gene's germline CDR1 is LNHDA and CDR2 SQIVND (reference sequence). V shed 6 bases and J shed 3 bases, with 17 bases lying between them. In DNA, the CDR3 is TGTGCCAGTAGGTTAGGCCGGACTATAGACACCGGGGAGCTGTTTTTT. Protein sequence: CASRLGRTIDTGELFF.

V gene TRBV7-3 combines with J gene TRBJ2-3; the match to TRBD2 covers 9 bases. Germline trimming cut 2 bases from V and 6 bases from J; bases unmatched to any gene: 6. From germline, CDR1 is SGHTA and CDR2 FQGTGA. CDR3 length: 15 residues. This CDR3 reads CASSLAGGPTDTQYF. CDR3 DNA sequence: TGTGCCAGCAGCTTAGCGGGAGGGCCTACGGATACGCAGTATTTT.

This chain links TRBV30 with TRBJ2-3; D unclear. CDR3 length equals 13 residues. V gave up 4 bases and J gave up 0 bases, with 8 bases separating them. From germline, CDR1 is GTSNPN and CDR2 SVGIG (reference sequence). As DNA, the CDR3 is TGTGCCTGGAACGCAGCTAGCACAGATACGCAGTATTTT. Residues: CAWNAASTDTQYF.

CDR3 bases: TGTGCCAGCAGTTTGGAGGCTCAGCCCCAGCATTTT. It yields the protein CASSLEAQPQHF. The rearrangement uses TRBV28 and TRBJ1-5; D not resolved. CDR1 is MDHEN and CDR2 is SYDVKM in the germline V gene. V lost 3 bases and J lost 6, with 6 bases in between. This CDR3 contains 12 residues.

This sequence joins TRBV28 and TRBJ2-3; 7 nucleotides line up with TRBD1. The trim removed 4 bases at V and 6 bases at J, leaving 7 bases unmatched. CDR3 size: 14 residues. In germline, CDR1 is MDHEN, CDR2 SYDVKM. CDR3: CASSSTYRGDTQYF. DNA of the CDR3: TGTGCCAGCAGTTCGACCTACAGGGGTGATACGCAGTATTTT.

Of note for this clone: The same CDR3 can be traced to other DNA sequences in this sample. The chain carries TRBV18 and TRBJ2-7; D is perhaps TRBD2 (6 bases). The germline V gene encodes CDR1 KGHSH and CDR2 LQKENI. Trimming pared 3 bases from V and 3 bases from J, leaving 6 bases between. There are 12 residues in the CDR3. In DNA form, the CDR3 reads TGTGCCAGCTCACCCGGGGGCTACGAGCAGTACTTC. Residues: CASSPGGYEQYF.

CDR3 bases: TGTGCCAGCAGTGCCCGGACTCCCCTGGGGCAGTACTTC. Translation gives CASSARTPLGQYF. J is TRBJ2-7 and V is TRBV28; perhaps TRBD2 as D (5 bases). Germline loops: CDR1 MDHEN, CDR2 SYDVKM. There are 13 residues in the CDR3. With 5 bases removed from V and 9 bases from J, the gap between germline ends came to 17 bases. Based on the CDR3 plus reference TRBV28 and TRBJ2-7, the full variable domain is DVKVTQSSRYLVKRTGEKVFLECVQDMDHENMFWYRQDPGLGLRLIYFSYDVKMKEKGDIPEGYSVSREKKERFSLILESASTNQTSMYLCASSARTPLGQYFGPGTRLTVT.

V gene TRBV10-2 combines with J gene TRBJ1-3; D is perhaps TRBD1 (6 bases). Germline V gives CDR1 WSHSY, CDR2 SAAADI. This CDR3 is built from 14 residues. The V end lost 8 bases, the J end lost 1 base, and 12 bases lay between the germline ends. The CDR3 reads CASALQGSGNTIYF. DNA for the CDR3: TGCGCCAGCGCATTACAGGGATCTGGAAACACCATATATTTT.

The V gene is TRBV15, the J gene TRBJ2-5, with D possibly being TRBD2 (6 bases). The CDR3 is 15 residues long. V was trimmed by 3 bases and J by 2 bases, leaving 13 bases between them. CDR1 LNHNV and CDR2 YYDKDF come from the germline V gene (reference sequence). CDR3: CATSRRAGTQETQYF. CDR3 in DNA: TGTGCCACCAGCAGGCGAGCGGGTACACAAGAGACCCAGTACTTC.